This T cell receptor beta chain was retrieved from a study of blood T cell repertoires in COVID-19. Method: immunoSEQ multiplex PCR; TCRdb's copy keeps in-frame clones and lacks some. The sample includes more than 65,000 clones, 65% to 85% of them seen just once. The CDR3 consists of 15 residues. Trimming took 2 bases from V and 5 from J; bases not matched to a gene: 5. Germline V gene lookup returns CDR1 SGHRS and CDR2 YFSETQ. Sequencing was carried out using peripheral blood. The clonotype was recovered from a man aged 50 or older with acute or convalescent COVID-19. This chain joins TRBV5-1 and TRBJ2-1, with TRBD1 identical over 9 bases. In DNA form, the CDR3 reads TGCGCCAGCAGCTTAATGGGGACAGGGAACAATGAGCAGTTCTTC. Protein product: CASSLMGTGNNEQFF. Variable domain in full (rest from reference TRBV5-1 and TRBJ2-1): KAGVTQTPRYLIKTRGQQVTLSCSPISGHRSVSWYQQTPGQGLQFLFEYFSETQRNKGNFPGRFSGRQFSNSRSEMNVSTLELGDSALYLCASSLMGTGNNEQFFGPGTRLTVL.